This is a list of T cell receptor beta chains from one sample in a study of blood T cell repertoires in COVID-19. Clones were sequenced by immunoSEQ multiplex PCR, and TCRdb holds only the in-frame ones, with some missing. The sample yields 180,000 or so clones, around 85% seen once. Sample: peripheral blood. All receptors derive from a woman aged 80 or over with acute or convalescent COVID-19. CDR3s include the opening cysteine and the closing phenylalanine or tryptophan. A D gene is named only where the DNA matches it firmly. Rows may omit the clone size; those that give it use once, few, many or a size class.

V	length	D	J	size	DNA	CDR3
TRBV2	14	NA	TRBJ1-6	few	TGTGCCAGCAGTGAAGGGAGGGGCAGGTCCCCCCTCCACTTT	CASSEGRGRSPLHF
TRBV7-2	14	NA	TRBJ2-3	NA	TGTGCCAGCAGCTTAGCGCTATCTACACCGGGGCAGTATTTT	CASSLALSTPGQYF
TRBV11-3	14	TRBD1	TRBJ2-5	NA	TGTGCCTACGAACAGGGGGGACTGGAAGAGACCCAGTACTTC	CAYEQGGLEETQYF
TRBV11-2	17	NA	TRBJ2-4	NA	TGTGCCAGCAGCCACGCCCTCTTTTCCGGGCGGGGAAACATTCAGTACTTC	CASSHALFSGRGNIQYF
TRBV7-9	15	NA	TRBJ1-1	NA	TGTGCCAGCAGCTCACAGGGCGTAGGGAACACTGAAGCTTTCTTT	CASSSQGVGNTEAFF
TRBV19	15	TRBD1	TRBJ1-2	NA	TGTGCCAGTACCGAGCTTGGGCAGGGGGACTATGGCTACACCTTC	CASTELGQGDYGYTF
TRBV7-9	13	NA	TRBJ1-1	NA	TGTGCCAGCAGCTTTAAAGGGGGGGCTGAAGCTTTCTTT	CASSFKGGAEAFF
TRBV6-5	14	NA	TRBJ2-1	NA	TGTGCCAGCAGCCACCGACTAGAGGTCGATGAGCAGTTCTTC	CASSHRLEVDEQFF
TRBV2	13	NA	TRBJ2-3	NA	TGTGCCAGCCAACAGGACTACACAGATACGCAGTATTTT	CASQQDYTDTQYF
TRBV25-1	15	NA	TRBJ2-3	NA	TGTGCCAGCAGTGATAGCGGAGCCCTGTGGGATACGCAGTATTTT	CASSDSGALWDTQYF
TRBV10-3	14	NA	TRBJ2-3	once	TGTGCCATCAGGCGAGGGAGCGACACAGATACGCAGTATTTT	CAIRRGSDTDTQYF
TRBV10-3	13	NA	TRBJ1-2	NA	TGTGCCATCAGTGGCGGGGGGGCCTATGGCTACACCTTC	CAISGGGAYGYTF
TRBV30	13	TRBD2	TRBJ2-2	NA	TGTGCCGGGAGCGGGAGGGCCACCGGGGAGCTGTTTTTT	CAGSGRATGELFF
TRBV5-4	15	TRBD2	TRBJ2-1	once	TGTGCCAGCAGGTCACTAGCGGGGGGGCTCAATGAGCAGTTCTTC	CASRSLAGGLNEQFF
TRBV4-2	16	TRBD2	TRBJ2-7	NA	TGTGCCAGCAGCCAAGGAGGCGGGGGGGGACCTTACGAGCAGTACTTC	CASSQGGGGGPYEQYF
TRBV6-6	11	NA	TRBJ2-5	NA	TGTGCCAGCAGAAGAGGGGAGACCCAGTACTTC	CASRRGETQYF
TRBV5-1	14	TRBD1	TRBJ2-2	once	TGCGCCAGCAGCACCACAGGGGGCACCGGGGAGCTGTTTTTT	CASSTTGGTGELFF
TRBV2	13	NA	TRBJ1-2	NA	TGTGCAGGGAGAGAGGGAGGCAACTATGGCTACACCTTC	CAGREGGNYGYTF
TRBV29-1	16	TRBD1	TRBJ1-3	NA	TGCAGCGTTGTCATTTGGCAGGGGGCGGCTGGAAACACCATATATTTT	CSVVIWQGAAGNTIYF
TRBV10-1	17	TRBD1	TRBJ1-1	NA	TGCGCCAGCAGTGAATCGAGGGCAGGGGGAAGGAACACTGAAGCTTTCTTT	CASSESRAGGRNTEAFF
TRBV29-1	14	TRBD1	TRBJ1-6	NA	TGCAGCGTTGCTGACAGGGAATTCAATTCACCCCTCCACTTT	CSVADREFNSPLHF
TRBV12-3/TRBV12-4	12	NA	TRBJ2-7	NA	TGTGCCAGCAGTTTATCGGCCTACGAGCAGTACTTC	CASSLSAYEQYF
TRBV7-9	16	NA	TRBJ1-2	NA	TGTGCCAGCAGCTTAGCGGAGGTCCAGGAATGGTATGGCTACACCTTC	CASSLAEVQEWYGYTF
TRBV11-2	16	NA	TRBJ1-3	NA	TGTGCCAGCAGCTTAGATGGGTCGCAGGGCGGAAACACCATATATTTT	CASSLDGSQGGNTIYF
TRBV7-2	14	NA	TRBJ2-7	NA	TGTGCCAGCAGCTTAGGTCTAGGATCGTACGAGCAGTACTTC	CASSLGLGSYEQYF
TRBV4-3	13	NA	TRBJ1-1	NA	TGCGCCAGCAGCCAAGAAACTCGCTTTGGAGCTTTCTTT	CASSQETRFGAFF
TRBV12-3/TRBV12-4	11	NA	TRBJ1-1	NA	TGTGCCAGCAGTTTACGGACTGAAGCTTTCTTT	CASSLRTEAFF
TRBV5-1	16	TRBD2	TRBJ2-3	NA	TGCGCCAGCAGTCGCCGACTAGCGGGGGGCACAGATACGCAGTATTTT	CASSRRLAGGTDTQYF
TRBV19	14	NA	TRBJ2-1	NA	TGTGCCAGCAGCCTAGCGAACTCCTACAATGAGCAGTTCTTC	CASSLANSYNEQFF
TRBV7-9	15	TRBD1	TRBJ1-1	NA	TGTGCCAGCAGCTCCACAGGGGGCATAGGCACTGAAGCTTTCTTT	CASSSTGGIGTEAFF
TRBV7-9	13	NA	TRBJ2-1	few	TGTGCCAGCAGCTTAAAGCCAAATAATGAGCAGTTCTTC	CASSLKPNNEQFF
TRBV6-4	13	TRBD1	TRBJ1-2	NA	TGTGCCAGCAGCCGGACAGGGTTCGAGGGCTACACCTTC	CASSRTGFEGYTF
TRBV24-1	15	TRBD1	TRBJ1-2	NA	TGTGCCACCAGTCCCAAGGACAGGGGTGGATATGGCTACACCTTC	CATSPKDRGGYGYTF
TRBV19	11	NA	TRBJ1-1	NA	TGTGCCAGTAGTATACCTACTGCGGCTTTCTTT	CASSIPTAAFF
TRBV30	13	NA	TRBJ1-2	NA	TGTGCCTGGAAGGCACAGACAAACTATGGCTACACCTTC	CAWKAQTNYGYTF
TRBV5-4	15	NA	TRBJ1-1	NA	TGTGCCAGCAGCGCCCGACCGGGGAGTGGGACTGAAGCTTTCTTT	CASSARPGSGTEAFF
TRBV6-5	14	NA	TRBJ2-1	NA	TGTGCCAGCAGTCGGAGGCTGATGGGGAATGAGCAGTTCTTC	CASSRRLMGNEQFF
TRBV19	15	TRBD1	TRBJ1-4	NA	TGTGCCAGTAGCATTCAAGGACAGGGGAACGAAAAACTGTTTTTT	CASSIQGQGNEKLFF
TRBV21-1	14	NA	TRBJ1-1	NA	TGTGCCAGCACCAGGACAGGGAGGGACACTGAAGCTTTCTTT	CASTRTGRDTEAFF
TRBV29-1	14	TRBD1	TRBJ2-7	NA	TGCAGCGTGGGGGACAGGCTTAACCCCTACGAGCAGTACTTC	CSVGDRLNPYEQYF
TRBV12-5	13	NA	TRBJ2-7	NA	TGTGCTAGTGGTTCCCCGGGTGCCTACGAGCAGTACTTC	CASGSPGAYEQYF
TRBV5-4	15	NA	TRBJ1-2	once	TGTGCCAGCAGCTTGGCCGGAATGACGGGCTATGGCTACACCTTC	CASSLAGMTGYGYTF
TRBV10-3	14	NA	TRBJ2-5	NA	TGTGCCATCAGTGAAACAGGGTTCCAAGAGACCCAGTACTTC	CAISETGFQETQYF
TRBV7-2	14	NA	TRBJ1-2	NA	TGTGCCAGCAGCTTATCGGGGGGCGGCTATGGCTACACCTTC	CASSLSGGGYGYTF
TRBV11-3	14	NA	TRBJ2-3	once	TGTGCCAGCAGCTTAGGGCAGGGCACAGATACGCAGTATTTT	CASSLGQGTDTQYF
TRBV19	15	TRBD1	TRBJ1-2	NA	TGTGCCAGTAGTTCCACAGGGGCCAGTGACTATGGCTACACCTTC	CASSSTGASDYGYTF
TRBV19	16	NA	TRBJ2-6	NA	TGTGCCAGTAGTCCGAGACCCCGAGCGGGGGCCAACGTCCTGACTTTC	CASSPRPRAGANVLTF
TRBV6-6	14	TRBD1	TRBJ2-7	once	TGTGCCAGCAGTTACGCCGACAGGGTCTCCGAGCAGTACTTC	CASSYADRVSEQYF
TRBV19	13	NA	TRBJ1-1	once	TGTGCCAGTAGTATAGCACAGAACACTGAAGCTTTCTTT	CASSIAQNTEAFF
TRBV7-9	15	NA	TRBJ1-4	once	TGTGCCAGCAGCTCCGGGACATTTCTAAAGGAAAAACTGTTTTTT	CASSSGTFLKEKLFF
TRBV10-1	13	NA	TRBJ2-5	NA	TGCGCCAGCAGTTTCGCAGGGGAAGAGACCCAGTACTTC	CASSFAGEETQYF
TRBV27	14	TRBD2	TRBJ2-1	NA	TGTGCCAGCAGTTTATTCGTAGCGGGCCCGAGGGAGTTCTTC	CASSLFVAGPREFF
TRBV6-1	16	NA	TRBJ2-6	NA	TGTGCCAGCAGTGAAAGGGGCGAGATTCGTGAGCGCGTCCTGACTTTC	CASSERGEIRERVLTF
TRBV30	13	NA	TRBJ2-1	NA	TGTGCCTGGAGTCTTAGCGCAGGCGGGGAGCAGTTCTTC	CAWSLSAGGEQFF
TRBV7-9	15	NA	TRBJ1-6	NA	TGTGCCAGCGGGGGGGCAGGGGCGATTAATTCACCCCTCCACTTT	CASGGAGAINSPLHF
TRBV4-2	17	TRBD2	TRBJ2-2	NA	TGTGCCAGCAGCCAGGGACTAGCGGCCCGAGGCCCCGGGGAGCTGTTTTTT	CASSQGLAARGPGELFF
TRBV7-2	17	NA	TRBJ1-3	NA	TGTGCCAGCAGCTTAGTGGACCAAGGGGTCTCTGGAAACACCATATATTTT	CASSLVDQGVSGNTIYF
TRBV18	15	TRBD1	TRBJ2-3	NA	TGTGCCAGCTCCCACTCCGGGACAGGGAGAGATACGCAGTATTTT	CASSHSGTGRDTQYF